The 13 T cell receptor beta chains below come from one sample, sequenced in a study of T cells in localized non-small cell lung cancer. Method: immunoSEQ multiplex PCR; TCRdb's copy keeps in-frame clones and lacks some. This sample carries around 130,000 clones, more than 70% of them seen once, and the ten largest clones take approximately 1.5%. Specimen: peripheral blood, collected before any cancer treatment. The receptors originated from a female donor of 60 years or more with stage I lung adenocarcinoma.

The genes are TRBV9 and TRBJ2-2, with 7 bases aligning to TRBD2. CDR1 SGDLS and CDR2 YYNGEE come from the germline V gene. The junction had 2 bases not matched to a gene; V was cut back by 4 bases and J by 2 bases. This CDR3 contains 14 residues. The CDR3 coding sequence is TGTGCCAGCAGCCTAGCGGCTAACACCGGGGAGCTGTTTTTT. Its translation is CASSLAANTGELFF.

In DNA, the CDR3 is TGTGCCAGCAGCTCCTCCTTCCCCTCTGGAAACACCATATATTTT. This gives the protein CASSSSFPSGNTIYF. The chain employs TRBV7-9 and TRBJ1-3, with no clear D. The V and J ends lost 4 bases and 0 bases respectively, with 10 bases between them. Per the germline V gene, CDR1 is SEHNR and CDR2 is FQNEAQ (reference sequence). The CDR3 sequence is 15 residues long.

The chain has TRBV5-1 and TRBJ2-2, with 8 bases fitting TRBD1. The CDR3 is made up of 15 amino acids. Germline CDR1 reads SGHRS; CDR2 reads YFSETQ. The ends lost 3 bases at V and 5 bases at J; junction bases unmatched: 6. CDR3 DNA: TGCGCCAGCAGCTCTCGGACAGGGCAAACCGGGGAGCTGTTTTTT. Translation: CASSSRTGQTGELFF.

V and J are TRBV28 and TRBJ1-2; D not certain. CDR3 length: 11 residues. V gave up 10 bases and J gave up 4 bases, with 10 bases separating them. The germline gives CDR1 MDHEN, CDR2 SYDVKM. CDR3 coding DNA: TGTGCCATTTCGGACCTCTATGGCTACACCTTC. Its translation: CAISDLYGYTF.

The CDR3 spells CASRKTGNTEAFF. In nucleotides, the CDR3 is TGCGCCAGCAGAAAAACAGGGAACACTGAAGCTTTCTTT. The genes are TRBV5-1 and TRBJ1-1; weak D call: TRBD1 (5 bases). The V end was cut by 5 bases, the J end by 1 base, with 9 bases between. Germline-derived CDR1 and CDR2 are SGHRS and YFSETQ. The CDR3 contains 13 residues.

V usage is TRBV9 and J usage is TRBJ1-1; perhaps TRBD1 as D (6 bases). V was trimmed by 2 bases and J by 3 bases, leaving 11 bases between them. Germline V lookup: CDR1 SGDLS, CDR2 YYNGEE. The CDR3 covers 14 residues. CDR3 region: CASSVRGRDTEAFF. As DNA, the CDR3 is TGTGCCAGCAGCGTTCGGGGGCGGGACACTGAAGCTTTCTTT.

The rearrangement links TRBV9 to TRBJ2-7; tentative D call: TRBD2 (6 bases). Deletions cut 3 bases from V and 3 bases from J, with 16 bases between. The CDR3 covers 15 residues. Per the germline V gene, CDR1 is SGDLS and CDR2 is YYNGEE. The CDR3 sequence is CASSGGTSDYYEQYF. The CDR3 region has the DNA TGTGCCAGCAGCGGGGGGACTTCGGACTACTACGAGCAGTACTTC.

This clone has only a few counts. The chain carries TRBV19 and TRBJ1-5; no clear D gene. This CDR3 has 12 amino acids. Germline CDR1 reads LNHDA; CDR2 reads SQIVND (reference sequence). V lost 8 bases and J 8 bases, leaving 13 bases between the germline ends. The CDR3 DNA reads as TGTGCCAGTTGCCCTCACGGAGAGCCCCAGCATTTT. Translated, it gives CASCPHGEPQHF.

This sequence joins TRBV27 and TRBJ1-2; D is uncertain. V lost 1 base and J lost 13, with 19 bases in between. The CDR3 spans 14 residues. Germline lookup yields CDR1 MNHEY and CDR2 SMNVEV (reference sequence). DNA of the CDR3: TGTGCCAGCAGTTTATTTGGCAGGCCTGGGCGTCGCACCTTC. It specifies CASSLFGRPGRRTF.

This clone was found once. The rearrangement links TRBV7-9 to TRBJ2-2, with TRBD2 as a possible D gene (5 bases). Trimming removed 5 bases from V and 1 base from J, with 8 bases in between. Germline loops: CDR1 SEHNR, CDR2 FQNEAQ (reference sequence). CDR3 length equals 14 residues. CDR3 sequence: CASSEGQNTGELFF. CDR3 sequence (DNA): TGTGCCAGCAGCGAGGGCCAGAACACCGGGGAGCTGTTTTTT.

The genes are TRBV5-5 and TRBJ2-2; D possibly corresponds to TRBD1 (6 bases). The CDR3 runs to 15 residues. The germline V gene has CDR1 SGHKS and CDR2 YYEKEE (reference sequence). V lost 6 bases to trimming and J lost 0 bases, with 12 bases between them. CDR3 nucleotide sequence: TGTGCCAGCAACCGGGACACAGCGAACACCGGGGAGCTGTTTTTT. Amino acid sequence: CASNRDTANTGELFF.

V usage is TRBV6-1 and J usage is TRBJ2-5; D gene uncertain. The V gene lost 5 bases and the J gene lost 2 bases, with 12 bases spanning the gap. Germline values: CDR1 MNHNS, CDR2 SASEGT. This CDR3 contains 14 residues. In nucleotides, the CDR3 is TGTGCCAGCAGTTTGAAGGCTAATCAAGAGACCCAGTACTTC. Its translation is CASSLKANQETQYF.

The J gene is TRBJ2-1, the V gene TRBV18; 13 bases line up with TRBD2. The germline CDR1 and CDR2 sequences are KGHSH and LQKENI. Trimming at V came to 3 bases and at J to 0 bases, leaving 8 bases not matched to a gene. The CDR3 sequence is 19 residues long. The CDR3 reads CASSPGLAGARDSYNEQFF. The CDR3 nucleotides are TGTGCCAGCTCACCCGGACTAGCGGGAGCCCGCGACTCCTACAATGAGCAGTTCTTC.